This T cell receptor (beta chain) was recovered during a study of cytomegalovirus exposure and HLA in healthy donors. Study-wide context: Within an early data release were 65 million to 90 million unique TCRs drawn from HLA-typed donors.

The germline V gene has CDR1 SGHAT and CDR2 FQNNGV. The CDR3 covers 13 residues. The V and J ends lost 9 bases and 4 bases, in that order; junction bases with no gene match: 5. Vbeta (60) and Jbeta (13) primers were used in the PCR. Profiling relied on immunoSEQ multiplex PCR, and the TCRdb table lists in-frame clones only, not all of them. The sample contains some 110,000 clones, under 85% of which appear only once. The chain employs TRBV11-2 and TRBJ2-2; TRBD2 matches 7 bases. Sequencing input: PBMCs. This TCR derives from a man aged 30 to 39 in good health and CMV-seronegative. CDR3 DNA sequence: TGTGCCAGTCTCTGGGGGGGCACCGGGGAGCTGTTTTTT. Translation: CASLWGGTGELFF.